A selection of T cell receptor beta chains follows, all from one sample in a study of tumor-infiltrating lymphocytes in oesophageal squamous cell carcinoma. TCRdb re-derived calls from the PCR reads in MiXCR, one entry per CDR3 protein. The table lists over 15,000 distinct CDR3 sequences, roughly 54% of them singletons. Specimen: esophageal tumor tissue. The receptors stem from a female donor with esophageal squamous cell carcinoma. Both conserved end residues are part of each CDR3. D genes are given only for firm matches. Clone size appears in some rows only: once, few, many, or a class for an expanded clone.

TGTGCCAGCAGCTTAGCGCGAAGGGAAACAGTGAACACTGAAGCTTTCTTT,CASSLARRETVNTEAFF,TRBJ1-1,-,-,TRBV7-8
TGTGCCAGCAGCTTAGGAGTGACTAGCGGGAGAAATGAGCAGTTCTTC,CASSLGVTSGRNEQFF,TRBJ2-1,TRBD2,-,TRBV7-2
TGCGCCAGCAGGGCCGGACAGGGGTTGTATACGCAGTATTTT,CASRAGQGLYTQYF,TRBJ2-3,TRBD1,few,TRBV4-1
TGTGCCAGCAGCCCGATCCCGGGACAGGGGTTCGGAGGAAACACCATATATTTT,CASSPIPGQGFGGNTIYF,TRBJ1-3,TRBD1,-,TRBV7-8
TGTGCCAGCAGCTTGGATTACTCTGGGGCCAACGTCCTGACTTTC,CASSLDYSGANVLTF,TRBJ2-6,-,few,TRBV11-2
TGTGCCAGCAGCTTAGGGACAGGGAGCCACGAGCAGTACTTC,CASSLGTGSHEQYF,TRBJ2-7,TRBD1,large,TRBV7-9
TGTGCCAGCAGCTTAGAGGGCGGGAGCTACAATGAGCAGTTCTTC,CASSLEGGSYNEQFF,TRBJ2-1,TRBD2,few,TRBV7-3
TGTGCCAGCAGCTTTTCGACGGGGACAGGGGGCGGTGAAAAACTGTTTTTT,CASSFSTGTGGGEKLFF,TRBJ1-4,TRBD1,once,TRBV11-1
TGCGCCAGCAGTGAGTCGAGGGACAGGGGGCAAGATACGCAGTATTTT,CASSESRDRGQDTQYF,TRBJ2-3,TRBD1,-,TRBV10-2
TGTGCCAGCACCCGACTAGCGGGAAGGTACGAGCAGTACTTC,CASTRLAGRYEQYF,TRBJ2-7,TRBD2,-,TRBV6-2/TRBV6-3
TGTGCCAGCAGTGAACAAACAGGGGGCGTCACTGAAGCTTTCTTT,CASSEQTGGVTEAFF,TRBJ1-1,TRBD1,many,TRBV28
TGTGCCAGCAGCTTAAGCCGGGACCCCGTGAATCAGTTCTTC,CASSLSRDPVNQFF,TRBJ2-1,-,few,TRBV7-6
TGTGCCAGCAGTGGGACACCCGGGGGATCCGTTCCCATCCCCACCAAGGATACGCAGTATTTT,CASSGTPGGSVPIPTKDTQYF,TRBJ2-3,-,-,TRBV12-3/TRBV12-4
TGTGCCAGCAGCTACCTGGGCGGGAACTCCTACGAGCAGTACTTC,CASSYLGGNSYEQYF,TRBJ2-7,-,few,TRBV7-8